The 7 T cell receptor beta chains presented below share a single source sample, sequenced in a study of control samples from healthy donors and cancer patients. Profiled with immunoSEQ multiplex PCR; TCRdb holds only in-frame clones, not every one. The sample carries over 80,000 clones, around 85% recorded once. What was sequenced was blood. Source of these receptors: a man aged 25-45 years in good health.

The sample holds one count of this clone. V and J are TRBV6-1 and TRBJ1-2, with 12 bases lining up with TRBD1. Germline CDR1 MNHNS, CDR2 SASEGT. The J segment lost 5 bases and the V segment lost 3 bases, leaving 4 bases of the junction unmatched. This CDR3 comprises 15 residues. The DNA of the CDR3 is TGTGCCAGCAGTGAGGGGACAGGGGGCCGGTATGGCTACACCTTC. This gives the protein CASSEGTGGRYGYTF.

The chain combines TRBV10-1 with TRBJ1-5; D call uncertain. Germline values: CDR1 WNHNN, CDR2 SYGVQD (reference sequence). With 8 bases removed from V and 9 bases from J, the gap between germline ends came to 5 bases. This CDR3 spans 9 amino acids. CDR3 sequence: CASPWPQHF. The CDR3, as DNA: TGCGCCAGCCCCTGGCCCCAGCATTTT.

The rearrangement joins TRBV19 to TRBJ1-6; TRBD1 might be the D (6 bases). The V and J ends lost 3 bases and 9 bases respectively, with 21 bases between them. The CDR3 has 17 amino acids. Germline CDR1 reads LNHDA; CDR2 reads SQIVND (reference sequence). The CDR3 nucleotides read TGTGCCAGTAGTATTAATGGGGGGCGCGAATTCCGTTCACCCCTCCACTTT. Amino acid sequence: CASSINGGREFRSPLHF.

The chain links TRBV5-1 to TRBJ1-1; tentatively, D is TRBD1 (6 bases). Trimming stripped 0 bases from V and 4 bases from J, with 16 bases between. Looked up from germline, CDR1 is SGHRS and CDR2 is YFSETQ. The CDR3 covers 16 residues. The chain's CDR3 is CASSLEGGASSTEAFF. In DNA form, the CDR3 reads TGCGCCAGCAGCTTGGAAGGGGGGGCTTCGAGCACTGAAGCTTTCTTT.

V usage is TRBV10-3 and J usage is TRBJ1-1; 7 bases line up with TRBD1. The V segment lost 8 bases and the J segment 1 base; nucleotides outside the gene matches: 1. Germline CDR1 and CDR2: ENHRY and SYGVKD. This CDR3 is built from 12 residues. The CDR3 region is CAIGQANTEAFF. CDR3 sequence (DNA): TGTGCCATCGGACAGGCGAACACTGAAGCTTTCTTT.

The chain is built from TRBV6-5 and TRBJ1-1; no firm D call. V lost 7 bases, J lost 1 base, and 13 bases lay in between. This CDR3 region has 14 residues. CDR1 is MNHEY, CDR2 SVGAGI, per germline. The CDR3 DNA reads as TGTGCCAGCACCCGCCTTGGAGGGAACACTGAAGCTTTCTTT. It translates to CASTRLGGNTEAFF.

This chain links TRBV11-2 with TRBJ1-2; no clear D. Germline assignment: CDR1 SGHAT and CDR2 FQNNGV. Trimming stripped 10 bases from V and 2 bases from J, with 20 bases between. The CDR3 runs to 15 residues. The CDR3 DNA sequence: TGTGCCAACACCCTCTCCGAGCTGAGAAACTATGGCTACACCTTC. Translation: CANTLSELRNYGYTF.